The 4 T cell receptor beta chains given below trace back to one sample, sequenced in a study of shared clonotypes between healthy human individuals. TCRdb keeps only in-frame clones here, not all; method: immunoSEQ multiplex PCR. The sample records approximately 840,000 clones, just over 95% being singletons. Naive CD8 populations comprised CD45RO-negative cells positively selected for CCR7, excluding terminally differentiated effector memory CD45RA+ cells. Sequencing input: naive CD8+ T cells sorted from blood. Source of these receptors: a man aged 30 to 39 in good health.

The J gene is TRBJ2-1, the V gene TRBV9; no clear D gene. The CDR3 runs to 15 residues. V lost 1 base and J lost 3, with 11 bases in between. The germline V gene encodes CDR1 SGDLS and CDR2 YYNGEE. The DNA of the CDR3 is TGTGCCAGCAGCGTAAGGGCTACTAACTACAATGAGCAGTTCTTC. Residues: CASSVRATNYNEQFF.

This chain uses TRBV4-3 with TRBJ1-1, with D uncertain. In germline, CDR1 is LGHNA, CDR2 YSLEER. CDR3 length: 18 residues. Between the trimmed V and J ends, which lost 4 bases and 0 bases, there was a span of 21 bases. The CDR3 sequence: CASSPTGFLELVNTEAFF. Here the CDR3 DNA reads TGCGCCAGCAGCCCTACCGGGTTTCTAGAATTGGTGAACACTGAAGCTTTCTTT.

This clone has a single count. In DNA form, the CDR3 reads TGCGCCAGCAGCCCAGGGATGGGGCAGCCCCAGCATTTT. Translation gives CASSPGMGQPQHF. V and J are TRBV10-2 and TRBJ1-5; tentative D call: TRBD1 (5 bases). There are 13 residues in the CDR3. V lost 6 bases to trimming and J lost 7 bases, with 13 bases between them. Per the germline V gene, CDR1 is WSHSY and CDR2 is SAAADI.

The rearrangement uses TRBV29-1 and TRBJ2-1; tentatively, D is TRBD2 (6 bases). The germline V gene encodes CDR1 SQVTM and CDR2 ANQGSEA. V was cut by 8 bases and J by 0 bases, with 14 bases left in between. This CDR3 has 14 amino acids. The DNA of the CDR3 is TGCAGCAGCCGGGACTCCGTCTCCTACAATGAGCAGTTCTTC. Its translation is CSSRDSVSYNEQFF.